These T cell receptor beta chains were read from a single sample in a study of T-cell memory formation after mild COVID-19. In TCRdb, the 5' RACE reads were re-called with MiXCR into one record per CDR3 protein. The data show about 270,000 distinct CDR3 sequences, under 20% seen once. What was sequenced was PBMCs or a T cell subset sorted from them (not recorded which). These receptors were taken from a man between 18 and 35 years old who had mild COVID-19 (a few samples of this study predate the infection). Cell type and time point are not known. Each CDR3 is given with its conserved first and last residue. D genes are given only for firm matches. Some rows mark clone size as missing; the rest say once, few, many or name a class of expanded clone.

CDR3 DNA	CDR3 protein	J gene	clone size	V gene	D gene
TGTGCCAGCAGCTTAGAACAGGCGAATTCACCCCTCCACTTT	CASSLEQANSPLHF	TRBJ1-6	.	TRBV7-9	.
TGTGCCTGGAGTGTCCCCGGGGAGCTGTTTTTT	CAWSVPGELFF	TRBJ2-2	.	TRBV30	.
TGCAGCGTTGAGCGGGGGACCCCCTACGAGCAGTACTTC	CSVERGTPYEQYF	TRBJ2-7	.	TRBV29-1	TRBD2
TGCGCCAGCAGCCTACCGGGACTAGCGGACCGAATCCCTAGCACAGATACGCAGTATTTT	CASSLPGLADRIPSTDTQYF	TRBJ2-3	.	TRBV5-1	TRBD2
TGTGCCAGCAGTGGGACTAGCGGGGGCCCCACAGATACGCAGTATTTT	CASSGTSGGPTDTQYF	TRBJ2-3	few	TRBV6-4	TRBD2
TGCGCCAGCAGCCAGGACCGGGCCTACACTGAAGCTTTCTTT	CASSQDRAYTEAFF	TRBJ1-1	.	TRBV4-3	.
TGTGCCAGCTCTAGCACCGGGACAGGGAGGCCCGGGGCCAACGTCCTGACTTTC	CASSSTGTGRPGANVLTF	TRBJ2-6	.	TRBV18	TRBD1
TGTGCCAGCAGCTTAGGGACAGGATTCAATGAGCAGTTCTTC	CASSLGTGFNEQFF	TRBJ2-1	.	TRBV11-1	TRBD1
TGTGCCAGCAGCACACAGGGGACAAACACCGGGGAGCTGTTTTTT	CASSTQGTNTGELFF	TRBJ2-2	few	TRBV7-8	TRBD1
TGTGCCAGCAGTGAATATTCACTCATGAACACTGAAGCTTTCTTT	CASSEYSLMNTEAFF	TRBJ1-1	once	TRBV25-1	.
TGTGCCAGCAGCTTACTCTTGGATTCACCCCTCCACTTT	CASSLLLDSPLHF	TRBJ1-6	.	TRBV7-3	.
TGCGCCAGCAGCTTGGGGTCAACCTCTGGAAACACCATATATTTT	CASSLGSTSGNTIYF	TRBJ1-3	few	TRBV5-1	.
TGTGCCAGCAGCCCTCGGACAGCCTCCTACGAGCAGTACTTC	CASSPRTASYEQYF	TRBJ2-7	.	TRBV7-9	.
TGTGCCACCAGCGGATCAGGGGGCTATGGCTACACCTTC	CATSGSGGYGYTF	TRBJ1-2	once	TRBV15	TRBD1
TGTGCCAGCCGAGTATCCGGGACAGGGGGCGCGGAAGCTTTCTTT	CASRVSGTGGAEAFF	TRBJ1-1	.	TRBV7-2	TRBD1
TGCGCCAGCAGCCTTGGGGACAGCCAATTCTATGGCTACACCTTC	CASSLGDSQFYGYTF	TRBJ1-2	few	TRBV4-1	TRBD1
TGTGCCAGCAGTACTAGCGGGGAGACTACGCAGTATTTT	CASSTSGETTQYF	TRBJ2-3	.	TRBV6-2/TRBV6-3	TRBD2
TGTGCCAGCAGTTTGCCCACAAATCGCTCTGGGGCCAACGTCCTGACTTTC	CASSLPTNRSGANVLTF	TRBJ2-6	.	TRBV28	.
TGTGCCAGCAGCCTCCGGGACAGGCCTAACTATGGCTACACCTTC	CASSLRDRPNYGYTF	TRBJ1-2	.	TRBV28	TRBD1
TGTGCCAGCAGCGCCGTACTAGCGGGGCTCTACAATGAGCAGTTCTTC	CASSAVLAGLYNEQFF	TRBJ2-1	.	TRBV5-5	TRBD2
TGTGCCAGCAGTCCCGGACTAGTCACGGATGAGCAGTTCTTC	CASSPGLVTDEQFF	TRBJ2-1	.	TRBV28	TRBD2
TGTGCCAGCAGCCACCCCGGGACAGGGTATGGCTACACCTTC	CASSHPGTGYGYTF	TRBJ1-2	.	TRBV3-1	TRBD1
TGCAGTGCTAGTTGGGTCCCTGGGGCCAACGTCCTGACTTTC	CSASWVPGANVLTF	TRBJ2-6	.	TRBV20-1	.
TGTGCCAGCAGCGTACTTGGGGACAGAACTTATGGCTACACCTTC	CASSVLGDRTYGYTF	TRBJ1-2	few	TRBV7-2	TRBD1
TGTGCCAGCACTACCGGGACTAGCGGGGGGGAAGGCACAGATACGCAGTATTTT	CASTTGTSGGEGTDTQYF	TRBJ2-3	.	TRBV12-3/TRBV12-4	TRBD2
TGTGCCACTAAGAGGAGGGGTGTCACTGAAGCTTTCTTT	CATKRRGVTEAFF	TRBJ1-1	.	TRBV15	.
TGCGCCAGCAGTGACTCGAATCGGATGGGAGAGACCCAGTACTTC	CASSDSNRMGETQYF	TRBJ2-5	.	TRBV10-2	.
TGTGCCAGCAGCGTAGGTGTGGGGGGCCCTCCAGACACCGGGGAGCTGTTTTTT	CASSVGVGGPPDTGELFF	TRBJ2-2	.	TRBV9	.
TGTGCCAGCAGCTTAGAGTACCCGGCGGAGACCCAGTACTTC	CASSLEYPAETQYF	TRBJ2-5	few	TRBV7-9	.
TGTGCCAGCAGCGTCATGGGCAGGAAAGAGACCCAGTACTTC	CASSVMGRKETQYF	TRBJ2-5	.	TRBV7-2	.
TGTGCCAGCAGTTTCGACAATCAGCCCCAGCATTTT	CASSFDNQPQHF	TRBJ1-5	few	TRBV12-3/TRBV12-4	.
TGCGCCAGCAGCCAAGTCGTCCCTTCGGGAGGGGCCAACGTCCTGACTTTC	CASSQVVPSGGANVLTF	TRBJ2-6	.	TRBV4-3	.
TGTGCCAGCAGCTCACAGGGGACTTCACCCCTCCACTTT	CASSSQGTSPLHF	TRBJ1-6	.	TRBV7-2	TRBD1
TGTGCCATCAGTGAGTCAAGGGGTTGGCATCAGCCCCAGCATTTT	CAISESRGWHQPQHF	TRBJ1-5	many	TRBV10-3	.
TGTGCCAGCAGTTTATTGGGTTCCGTGAACACTGAAGCTTTCTTT	CASSLLGSVNTEAFF	TRBJ1-1	.	TRBV27	.
TGTGCCAGCAGGTCCGGGCCCTCAGGCTGGGATACGCAGTATTTT	CASRSGPSGWDTQYF	TRBJ2-3	.	TRBV7-9	.
TGTGCTAGTGGTTTCGGGACACCGAACACTGAAGCTTTCTTT	CASGFGTPNTEAFF	TRBJ1-1	few	TRBV12-5	.
TGTGCCAGCACCGTAGGGGGAGGTCGGCCTTCTCTTGGAAAACTGTTTTTT	CASTVGGGRPSLGKLFF	TRBJ1-4	once	TRBV27	.
TGTGCCAGCAGAAGGATACTAGCGGGGGGACACAATGAGCAGTTCTTC	CASRRILAGGHNEQFF	TRBJ2-1	.	TRBV7-3	TRBD2
TGTGCCAGCAGTCCGAAACAGCTTCACACCGGGGAGCTGTTTTTT	CASSPKQLHTGELFF	TRBJ2-2	.	TRBV7-2	.
TGCGCCAGCAGCCACGTTCTCATATGGGGCGGTCGGGAGACCCAGTACTTC	CASSHVLIWGGRETQYF	TRBJ2-5	many	TRBV4-1	.
TGTGCCAGCAGCGCCCTGGCGATGAGCTCCTACGAGCAGTACTTC	CASSALAMSSYEQYF	TRBJ2-7	few	TRBV9	.
TGTGCCAGCAGCTCCCATCCAGTCCCGCCAGATACGCAGTATTTT	CASSSHPVPPDTQYF	TRBJ2-3	few	TRBV5-5	.
TGTGCCAGCTATTCAGAAAGGGGTCAGCCCCAGCATTTT	CASYSERGQPQHF	TRBJ1-5	many	TRBV2	.
TGTGCCAGCAGCTTGGAAGGTGTTGGCACAGATACGCAGTATTTT	CASSLEGVGTDTQYF	TRBJ2-3	few	TRBV5-4	.
TGTGCCACCAAACTAGCGGGGGCGAACACCGGGGAGCTGTTTTTT	CATKLAGANTGELFF	TRBJ2-2	few	TRBV28	TRBD2
TGTGCCAGCAGTTACGGACAGACCAACTTTTATAATTCACCCCTCCACTTT	CASSYGQTNFYNSPLHF	TRBJ1-6	few	TRBV6-2/TRBV6-3	.
TGTGCCAGCAGCTGGTGGCAGAGCAACACCGGGGAGCTGTTTTTT	CASSWWQSNTGELFF	TRBJ2-2	few	TRBV12-3/TRBV12-4	.
TGTGCCAGCAGCTTAGATATAGCGGGGGGAAGGGAGCAGTACTTC	CASSLDIAGGREQYF	TRBJ2-7	.	TRBV7-2	TRBD2
TGCGCCAGCAGCCAAGGGACAGGCGGGTTTATCGGGGAGCTGTTTTTT	CASSQGTGGFIGELFF	TRBJ2-2	few	TRBV4-1	TRBD1
TGCGCCAGCAGCCGATATGCCGGGACAGGGGACCAAGAGACCCAGTACTTC	CASSRYAGTGDQETQYF	TRBJ2-5	few	TRBV4-3	TRBD1
TGTGCCAGCATGGACCACGAGGGCACCGGGGAGCTGTTTTTT	CASMDHEGTGELFF	TRBJ2-2	.	TRBV7-8	.